This T cell receptor beta chain was obtained from a study of T cell responses to AZD1222 COVID-19 vaccine. Overall study results and limits: Donors were largely white British and mainly female; clonal diversity was possibly underestimated.

This CDR3 has 14 residues. V lost 4 bases and J lost 4, with 14 bases in between. The germline CDR1 and CDR2 sequences are SGHTS and YDEGEE. Only in-frame clones appear in the TCRdb table, and some are missing; sequencing was by immunoSEQ multiplex PCR. The sample yields 70,000 to 85,000 clones, about four fifths seen once. As for this clone: No antigen is known for it.

The clonotype originates from an adult who received the AZD1222 COVID-19 vaccine. The J gene is TRBJ1-2, the V gene TRBV5-8; weak D call: TRBD1 (5 bases). Sequences were derived from peripheral blood, sampled 28 days after the second AZD1222 dose. The CDR3 region has the DNA TGTGCCAGCAGCGGGGCCCCATGGACCTATGGCTACACCTTC. Amino acid sequence: CASSGAPWTYGYTF.